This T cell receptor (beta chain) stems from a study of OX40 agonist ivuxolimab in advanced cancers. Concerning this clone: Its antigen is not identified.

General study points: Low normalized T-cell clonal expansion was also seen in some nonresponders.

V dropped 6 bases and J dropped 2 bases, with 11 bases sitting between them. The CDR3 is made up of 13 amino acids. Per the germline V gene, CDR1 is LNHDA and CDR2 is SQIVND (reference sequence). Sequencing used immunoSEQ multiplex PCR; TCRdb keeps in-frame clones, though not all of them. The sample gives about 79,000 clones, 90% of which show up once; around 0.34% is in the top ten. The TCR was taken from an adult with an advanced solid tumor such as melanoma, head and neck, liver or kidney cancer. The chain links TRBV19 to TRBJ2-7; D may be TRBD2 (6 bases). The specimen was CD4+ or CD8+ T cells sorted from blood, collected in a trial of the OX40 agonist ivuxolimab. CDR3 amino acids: CASSGTEPYEQYF. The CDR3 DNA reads TGTGCCAGTAGCGGGACTGAACCCTACGAGCAGTACTTC.